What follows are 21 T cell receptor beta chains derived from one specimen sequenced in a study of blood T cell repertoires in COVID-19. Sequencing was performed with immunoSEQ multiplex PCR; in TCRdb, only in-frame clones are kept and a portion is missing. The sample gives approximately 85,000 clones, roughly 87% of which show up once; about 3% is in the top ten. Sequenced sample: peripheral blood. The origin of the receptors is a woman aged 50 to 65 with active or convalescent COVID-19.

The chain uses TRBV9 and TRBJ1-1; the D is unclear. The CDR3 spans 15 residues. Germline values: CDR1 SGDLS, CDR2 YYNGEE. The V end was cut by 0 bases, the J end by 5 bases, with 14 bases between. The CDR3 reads CASSVGSGGETEAFF. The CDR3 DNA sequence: TGTGCCAGCAGCGTAGGGTCGGGAGGTGAAACTGAAGCTTTCTTT.

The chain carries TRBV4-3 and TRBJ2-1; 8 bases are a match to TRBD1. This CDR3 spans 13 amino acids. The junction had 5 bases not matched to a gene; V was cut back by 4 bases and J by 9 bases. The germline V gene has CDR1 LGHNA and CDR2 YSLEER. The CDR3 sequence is CASSRPGGGEQFF. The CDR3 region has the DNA TGCGCCAGCAGCCGGCCAGGGGGCGGTGAGCAGTTCTTC.

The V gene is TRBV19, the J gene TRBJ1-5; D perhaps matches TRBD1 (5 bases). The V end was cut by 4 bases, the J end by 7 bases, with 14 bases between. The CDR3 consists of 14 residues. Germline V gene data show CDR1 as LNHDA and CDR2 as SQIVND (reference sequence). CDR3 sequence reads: CASSTWGVLQPQHF. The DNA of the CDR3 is TGTGCCAGTAGTACCTGGGGGGTCCTCCAGCCCCAGCATTTT. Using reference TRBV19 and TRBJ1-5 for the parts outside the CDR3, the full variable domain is DGGITQSPKYLFRKEGQNVTLSCEQNLNHDAMYWYRQDPGQGLRLIYYSQIVNDFQKGDIAEGYSVSREKKESFPLTVTSAQKNPTAFYLCASSTWGVLQPQHFGDGTRLSIL.

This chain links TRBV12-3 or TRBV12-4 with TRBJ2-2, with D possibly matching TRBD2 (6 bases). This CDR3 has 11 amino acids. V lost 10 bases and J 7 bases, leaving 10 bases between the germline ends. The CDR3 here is CATRTNGELFF. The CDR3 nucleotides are TGTGCCACCCGGACTAACGGGGAGCTGTTTTTT.

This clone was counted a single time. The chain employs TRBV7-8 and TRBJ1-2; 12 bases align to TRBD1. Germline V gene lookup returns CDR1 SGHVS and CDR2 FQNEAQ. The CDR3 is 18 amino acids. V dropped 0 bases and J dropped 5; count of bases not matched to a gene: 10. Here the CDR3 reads CASSLAGTGTGGGYGYTF. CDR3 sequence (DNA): TGTGCCAGCAGCTTAGCCGGAACCGGGACAGGGGGCGGTTATGGCTACACCTTC.

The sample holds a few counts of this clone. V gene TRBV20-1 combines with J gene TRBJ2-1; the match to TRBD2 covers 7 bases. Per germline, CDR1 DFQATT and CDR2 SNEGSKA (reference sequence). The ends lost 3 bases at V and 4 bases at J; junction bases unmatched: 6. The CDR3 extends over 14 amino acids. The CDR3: CSASEGLRYNEQFF. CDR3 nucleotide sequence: TGCAGTGCTAGTGAGGGACTAAGGTACAATGAGCAGTTCTTC.

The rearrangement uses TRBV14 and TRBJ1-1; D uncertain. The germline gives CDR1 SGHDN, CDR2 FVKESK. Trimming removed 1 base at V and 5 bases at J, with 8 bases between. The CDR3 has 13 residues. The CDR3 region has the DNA TGTGCCAGCAGCCAAGGTTCGGGGACTGAAGCTTTCTTT. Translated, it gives CASSQGSGTEAFF.

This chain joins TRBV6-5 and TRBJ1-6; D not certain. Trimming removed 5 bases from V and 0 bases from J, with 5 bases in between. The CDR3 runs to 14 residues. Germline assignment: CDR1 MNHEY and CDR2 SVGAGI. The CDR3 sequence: CASSPVSYNSPLHF. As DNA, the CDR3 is TGTGCCAGCAGTCCCGTCTCCTATAATTCACCCCTCCACTTT.

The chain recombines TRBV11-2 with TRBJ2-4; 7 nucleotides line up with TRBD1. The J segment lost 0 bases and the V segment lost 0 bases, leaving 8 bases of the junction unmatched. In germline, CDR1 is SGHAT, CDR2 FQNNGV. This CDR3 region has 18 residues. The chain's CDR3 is CASSLDGDRPIAKNIQYF. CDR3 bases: TGTGCCAGCAGCTTAGATGGGGACAGACCAATAGCCAAAAACATTCAGTACTTC. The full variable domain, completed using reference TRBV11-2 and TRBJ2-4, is EAGVAQSPRYKIIEKRQSVAFWCNPISGHATLYWYQQILGQGPKLLIQFQNNGVVDDSQLPKDRFSAERLKGVDSTLKIQPAKLEDSAVYLCASSLDGDRPIAKNIQYFGAGTRLSVL.

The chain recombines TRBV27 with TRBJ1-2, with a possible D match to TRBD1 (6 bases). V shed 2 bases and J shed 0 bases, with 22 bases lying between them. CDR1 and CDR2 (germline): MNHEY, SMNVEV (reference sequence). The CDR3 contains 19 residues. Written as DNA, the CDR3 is TGTGCCAGCAGTTTAAGAGGACAGCCCTCAACATTACCTAACTATGGCTACACCTTC. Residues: CASSLRGQPSTLPNYGYTF.

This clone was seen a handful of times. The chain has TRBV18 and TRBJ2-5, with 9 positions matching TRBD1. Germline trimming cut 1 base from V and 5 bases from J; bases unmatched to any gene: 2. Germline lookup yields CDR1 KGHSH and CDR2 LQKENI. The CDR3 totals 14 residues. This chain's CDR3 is CASSPQGTGETQYF. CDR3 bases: TGTGCCAGCTCACCACAGGGGACAGGGGAGACCCAGTACTTC.

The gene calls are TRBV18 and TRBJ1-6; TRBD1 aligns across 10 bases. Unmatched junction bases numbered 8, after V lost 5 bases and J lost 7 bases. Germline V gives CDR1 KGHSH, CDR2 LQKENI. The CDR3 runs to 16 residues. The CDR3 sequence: CASSNRDRGANSPLHF. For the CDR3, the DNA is TGTGCCAGCTCAAACCGGGACAGGGGCGCCAATTCACCCCTCCACTTT.

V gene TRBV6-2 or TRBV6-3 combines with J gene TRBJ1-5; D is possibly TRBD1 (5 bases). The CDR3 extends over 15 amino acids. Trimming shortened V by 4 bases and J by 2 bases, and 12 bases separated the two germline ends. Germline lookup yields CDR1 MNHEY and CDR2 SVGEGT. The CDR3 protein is CASSFGGVGNQPQHF. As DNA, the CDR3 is TGTGCCAGCAGTTTCGGGGGGGTGGGCAATCAGCCCCAGCATTTT.

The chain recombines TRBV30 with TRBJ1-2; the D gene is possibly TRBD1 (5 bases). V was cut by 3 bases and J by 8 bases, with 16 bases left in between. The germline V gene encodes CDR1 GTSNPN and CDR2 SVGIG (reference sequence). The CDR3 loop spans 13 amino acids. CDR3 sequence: CAWSLEVPGGYTF. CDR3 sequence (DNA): TGTGCCTGGAGCCTAGAGGTCCCAGGGGGCTACACCTTC.

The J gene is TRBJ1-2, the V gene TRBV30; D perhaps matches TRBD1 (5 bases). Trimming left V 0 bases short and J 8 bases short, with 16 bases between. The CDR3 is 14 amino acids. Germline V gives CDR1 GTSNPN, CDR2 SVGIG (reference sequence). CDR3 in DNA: TGTGCCTGGAGTGTAGGGCTGGCAGGGTCCGGCTACACCTTC. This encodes CAWSVGLAGSGYTF.

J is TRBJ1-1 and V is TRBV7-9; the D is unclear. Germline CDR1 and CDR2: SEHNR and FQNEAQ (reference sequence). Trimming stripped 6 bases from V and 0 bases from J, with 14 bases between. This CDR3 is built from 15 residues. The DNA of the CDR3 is TGTGCCAGCAGTTCCCAGGAAGATATGAACACTGAAGCTTTCTTT. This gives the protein CASSSQEDMNTEAFF.

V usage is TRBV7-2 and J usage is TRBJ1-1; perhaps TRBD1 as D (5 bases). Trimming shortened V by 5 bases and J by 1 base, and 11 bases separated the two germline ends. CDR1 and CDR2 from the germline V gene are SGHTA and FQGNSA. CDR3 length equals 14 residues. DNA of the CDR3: TGTGCCAGCAGCCCATGGACAACGAACACTGAAGCTTTCTTT. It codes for CASSPWTTNTEAFF.

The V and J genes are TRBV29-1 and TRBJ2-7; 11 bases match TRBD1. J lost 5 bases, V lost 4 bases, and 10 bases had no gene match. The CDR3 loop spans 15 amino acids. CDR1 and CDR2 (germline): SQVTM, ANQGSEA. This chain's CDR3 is CSVGSSGTGGNEQYF. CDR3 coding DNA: TGCAGCGTTGGATCATCCGGGACAGGGGGAAACGAGCAGTACTTC.

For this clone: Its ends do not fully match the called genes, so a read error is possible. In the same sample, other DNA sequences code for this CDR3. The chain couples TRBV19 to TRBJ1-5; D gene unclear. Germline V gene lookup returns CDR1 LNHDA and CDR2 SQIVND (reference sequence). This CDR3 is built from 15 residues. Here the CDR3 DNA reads TGTGCCAGTAGCTCAGGAGGTGAGGGCAATCAACCCCAGCATTTT. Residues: CASSSGGEGNQPQHF.

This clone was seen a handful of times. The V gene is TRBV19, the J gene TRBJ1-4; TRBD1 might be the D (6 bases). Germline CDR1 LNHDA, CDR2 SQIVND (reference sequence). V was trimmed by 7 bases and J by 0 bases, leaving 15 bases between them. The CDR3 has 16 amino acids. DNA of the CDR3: TGTGCCAGTAAAACGAGAGGGACATCAACTAATGAAAAACTGTTTTTT. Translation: CASKTRGTSTNEKLFF.

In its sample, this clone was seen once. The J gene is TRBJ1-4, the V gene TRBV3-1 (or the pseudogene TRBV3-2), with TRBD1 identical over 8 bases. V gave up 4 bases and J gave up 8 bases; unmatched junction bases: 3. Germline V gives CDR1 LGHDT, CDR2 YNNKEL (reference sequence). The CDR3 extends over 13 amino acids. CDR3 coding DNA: TGTGCCAGCAGCCCGACAGGGGTGGAAAAACTGTTTTTT. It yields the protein CASSPTGVEKLFF.